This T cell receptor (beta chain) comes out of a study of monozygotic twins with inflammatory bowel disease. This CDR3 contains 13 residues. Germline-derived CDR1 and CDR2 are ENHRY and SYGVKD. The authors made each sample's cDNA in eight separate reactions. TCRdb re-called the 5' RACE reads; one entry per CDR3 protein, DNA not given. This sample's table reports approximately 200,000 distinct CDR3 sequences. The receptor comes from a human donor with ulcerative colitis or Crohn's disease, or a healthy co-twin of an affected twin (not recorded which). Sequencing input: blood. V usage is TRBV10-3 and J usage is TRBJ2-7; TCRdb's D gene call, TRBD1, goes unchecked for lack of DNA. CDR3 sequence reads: CAISSTGSYEQYF.